One and the same sample provided the 3 T cell receptor beta chains below, sequenced in a study of T cell repertoires in urothelial bladder cancer. Sequenced by immunoSEQ multiplex PCR; TCRdb stores in-frame clones only, minus some. The data show around 11,000 clones, 68% seen once. Sequenced input: tumor-infiltrating cells from bladder cancer. The receptors were sampled from a human donor with a benign inflammatory bladder lesion.

The V gene is TRBV19, the J gene TRBJ1-1; D remains unclear. This CDR3 spans 15 amino acids. The V end was cut by 3 bases, the J end by 3 bases, with 14 bases between. CDR1 is LNHDA and CDR2 is SQIVND in the germline V gene (reference sequence). The CDR3 sequence: CASSMVGQFDTEAFF. CDR3 nucleotide sequence: TGTGCCAGTAGTATGGTAGGCCAGTTTGACACTGAAGCTTTCTTT.

The chain couples TRBV2 to TRBJ1-3; no clear D gene. Deletions cut 6 bases from V and 0 bases from J, with 9 bases between. CDR3 length equals 14 residues. In germline, CDR1 is SNHLY, CDR2 FYNNEI. CDR3: CASSVGGSGNTIYF. The CDR3 coding sequence is TGTGCCAGCAGCGTCGGTGGCTCTGGAAACACCATATATTTT.

The rearrangement joins TRBV28 to TRBJ2-5; the D gene is possibly TRBD2 (5 bases). Germline V gene lookup returns CDR1 MDHEN and CDR2 SYDVKM. Trimming stripped 0 bases from V and 1 base from J, with 6 bases between. There are 14 residues in the CDR3. The CDR3 loop is CASSLWGVQETQYF. Here the CDR3 DNA reads TGTGCCAGCAGTTTATGGGGAGTCCAAGAGACCCAGTACTTC.